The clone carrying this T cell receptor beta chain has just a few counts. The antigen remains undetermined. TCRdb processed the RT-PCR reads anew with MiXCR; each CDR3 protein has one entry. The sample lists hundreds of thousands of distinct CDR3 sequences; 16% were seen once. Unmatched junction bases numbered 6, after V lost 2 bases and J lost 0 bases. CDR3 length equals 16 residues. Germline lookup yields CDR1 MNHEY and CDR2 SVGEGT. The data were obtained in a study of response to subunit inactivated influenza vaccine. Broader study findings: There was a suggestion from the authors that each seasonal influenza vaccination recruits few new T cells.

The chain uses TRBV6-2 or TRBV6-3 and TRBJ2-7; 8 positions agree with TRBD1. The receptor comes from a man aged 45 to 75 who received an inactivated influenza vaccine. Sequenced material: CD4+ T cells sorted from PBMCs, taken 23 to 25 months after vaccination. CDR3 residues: CASSYRTGYNSYEQYF. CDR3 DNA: TGTGCCAGCAGTTACCGGACAGGGTACAACTCCTACGAGCAGTACTTC.